A single sample gave rise to the 27 T cell receptor beta chains below, sequenced in a study of control samples from healthy donors and cancer patients. Clones were read by immunoSEQ multiplex PCR, and TCRdb kept only the in-frame ones, dropping some. Of about 150,000 clones in the sample, about 93% were seen once. Sequenced: blood. The source is a woman aged 25 to 39 in good health.

The DNA for the CDR3 is TGTGCCAGCAGTACCTCGGGACTTTACAATGAGCAGTTCTTC. Translated: CASSTSGLYNEQFF. The rearrangement uses TRBV28 and TRBJ2-1; TRBD2 might be the D (6 bases). Between the trimmed V and J ends, which lost 5 bases and 4 bases, there was a span of 12 bases. Germline V gene sequence: CDR1 MDHEN, CDR2 SYDVKM. The CDR3 runs 14 residues.

V usage is TRBV4-3 and J usage is TRBJ2-7; D is uncertain. The CDR3 has 12 amino acids. The germline V gene encodes CDR1 LGHNA and CDR2 YSLEER. Trimming cost V 1 base and J 8 bases, with 9 bases left between them. CDR3 region: CASSQGPGQQYF. CDR3 DNA sequence: TGCGCCAGCAGCCAAGGTCCCGGACAGCAGTACTTC.

The CDR3 region is CASSFGGQGMEQYF. The CDR3 DNA follows: TGTGCCAGCAGCTTTGGGGGACAGGGGATGGAGCAGTACTTC. This chain joins TRBV7-9 and TRBJ2-7, with 10 bases identical to TRBD1. Trimming removed 3 bases from V and 7 bases from J; junction bases left unmatched: 6. Germline V gene sequence: CDR1 SEHNR, CDR2 FQNEAQ (reference sequence). This CDR3 has 14 amino acids.

The chain employs TRBV11-2 and TRBJ2-2, with 13 bases lining up with TRBD2. V gave up 6 bases and J gave up 7 bases; unmatched junction bases: 5. The CDR3 is made up of 15 amino acids. Germline V lookup: CDR1 SGHAT, CDR2 FQNNGV. The CDR3 sequence is CASRTGTSGIGELFF. The CDR3 region has the DNA TGTGCCAGCAGAACTGGGACTAGCGGGATCGGGGAGCTGTTTTTT.

The chain carries TRBV7-9 and TRBJ2-1; the D gene is possibly TRBD2 (6 bases). Deletions cut 5 bases from V and 4 bases from J, with 9 bases between. The CDR3 length is 13 residues. Germline values: CDR1 SEHNR, CDR2 FQNEAQ (reference sequence). The CDR3: CASSQGTYNEQFF. In DNA, the CDR3 is TGTGCCAGCAGCCAAGGGACTTACAATGAGCAGTTCTTC.

The chain employs TRBV10-3 and TRBJ1-3; a weak D match, TRBD1 (5 bases). Germline lookup yields CDR1 ENHRY and CDR2 SYGVKD. The CDR3 has 14 residues. The germline V and J ends were trimmed by 6 bases and 0 bases, with 9 bases remaining between them. In DNA form, the CDR3 reads TGTGCCATCAGACCTGGGGGCTCTGGAAACACCATATATTTT. It specifies CAIRPGGSGNTIYF.

The chain employs TRBV5-1 and TRBJ2-7; 10 bases agree with TRBD2. V was clipped by 5 bases and J by 3 bases; unmatched bases: 11. In germline, CDR1 is SGHRS, CDR2 YFSETQ. The CDR3 extends over 16 amino acids. In DNA, the CDR3 is TGCGCCAGCAGGGTGTCTAGCGGGGGAGCGGACTACGAGCAGTACTTC. Translation gives CASRVSSGGADYEQYF.

The genes are TRBV9 and TRBJ2-6; no clear D gene. CDR1 is SGDLS, CDR2 YYNGEE, per germline. With 4 bases removed from V and 0 bases from J, the gap between germline ends came to 8 bases. The CDR3 sequence is 15 residues long. CDR3 in DNA: TGTGCCAGCAGCCCCGGTGGCTCTGGGGCCAACGTCCTGACTTTC. Its translation: CASSPGGSGANVLTF. Complete variable domain (other parts from reference TRBV9 and TRBJ2-6): DSGVTQTPKHLITATGQRVTLRCSPRSGDLSVYWYQQSLDQGLQFLIQYYNGEERAKGNILERFSAQQFPDLHSELNLSSLELGDSALYFCASSPGGSGANVLTFGAGSRLTVL.

CDR3 DNA sequence: TGTGCCAGCAGCTCGGGACAGGACATAAACACCATATATTTT. This translates into CASSSGQDINTIYF. The rearrangement uses TRBV5-4 and TRBJ1-3; 8 nucleotides line up with TRBD1. After removal of 3 bases from V and 6 bases from J, the junction contained 5 bases not matched to a gene. The CDR3 consists of 14 residues. Germline values: CDR1 SGHNT, CDR2 YYREEE (reference sequence).

This sequence joins TRBV11-3 and TRBJ1-1, with D perhaps matching TRBD1 (5 bases). This CDR3 region has 15 residues. Germline CDR1 SGHNT, CDR2 YENEEA. Deletions cut 2 bases from V and 1 base from J, with 11 bases between. The CDR3 DNA is TGTGCCAGCAGCTTACCTGGGACGTCGAACACTGAAGCTTTCTTT. Protein product: CASSLPGTSNTEAFF.

The J gene is TRBJ2-1, the V gene TRBV28, with D perhaps TRBD1 or TRBD2 (5 bases each). The CDR3 length is 16 residues. The germline V gene has CDR1 MDHEN and CDR2 SYDVKM. V lost 6 bases and J 8 bases, leaving 23 bases between the germline ends. CDR3 DNA sequence: TGTGCCAGCAGCGTTATTCCGGGACCAAGCGTTTATGAGCAGTTCTTC. Protein: CASSVIPGPSVYEQFF.

The rearrangement links TRBV5-4 to TRBJ2-7, with D unresolved. Germline V gene data show CDR1 as SGHNT and CDR2 as YYREEE (reference sequence). The ends were cut back, 1 base at V and 0 bases at J, with 11 bases in the middle. The CDR3 loop spans 15 amino acids. The CDR3 region has the DNA TGTGCCAGCAGCTTGAATGGACGGAGCTCCTACGAGCAGTACTTC. Residues: CASSLNGRSSYEQYF.

This clone has just a few counts. The chain is built from TRBV6-5 and TRBJ2-3, with D maybe TRBD2 (5 bases). Germline CDR1 MNHEY, CDR2 SVGAGI. V gave up 7 bases and J gave up 0 bases, with 11 bases separating them. The CDR3 loop spans 14 amino acids. This CDR3 is CASIEGRSTDTQYF. The CDR3 DNA is TGTGCCAGCATCGAGGGAAGAAGCACAGATACGCAGTATTTT.

This chain uses TRBV10-3 with TRBJ1-1, with 8 bases that match TRBD1. The ends lost 6 bases at V and 4 bases at J; junction bases unmatched: 4. The CDR3 has 13 residues. Germline V gene data show CDR1 as ENHRY and CDR2 as SYGVKD. CDR3 protein: CAIRRTGPTEAFF. CDR3 coding DNA: TGTGCCATCAGGAGGACAGGGCCCACTGAAGCTTTCTTT.

The J gene is TRBJ2-1, the V gene TRBV7-3; TRBD2 aligns across 12 bases. V shed 2 bases and J 9 bases; nucleotides not matched to a gene: 11. Looked up from germline, CDR1 is SGHTA and CDR2 is FQGTGA. This CDR3 spans 17 amino acids. The CDR3 region has the DNA TGTGCCAGCAGCTTACGGCCCGAGGGACTAGCGGGCGGTGAGCAGTTCTTC. It translates to CASSLRPEGLAGGEQFF.

V and J are TRBV19 and TRBJ2-2; D unclear. Trimming removed 9 bases at V and 6 bases at J, with 20 bases between. CDR1 LNHDA and CDR2 SQIVND come from the germline V gene (reference sequence). CDR3 size: 15 residues. CDR3 in amino acids: CASRQGFLSPGELFF. CDR3 sequence (DNA): TGTGCCAGCCGACAAGGGTTCTTGAGTCCCGGGGAGCTGTTTTTT.

The chain employs TRBV29-1 and TRBJ1-1; D not resolved. The V gene lost 4 bases and the J gene lost 2 bases, with 14 bases spanning the gap. Germline V gene data show CDR1 as SQVTM and CDR2 as ANQGSEA. This CDR3 is built from 14 residues. The CDR3: CSVGFRLGNTEAFF. The CDR3 DNA sequence: TGCAGCGTTGGGTTCAGGTTGGGAAACACTGAAGCTTTCTTT.

This chain joins TRBV6-6 and TRBJ1-5, with TRBD1 matching over 10 bases. V lost 6 bases, J lost 2 bases, and 4 bases stayed unmatched. Per germline, CDR1 MNHNY and CDR2 SVGAGI (reference sequence). This CDR3 region has 15 residues. The CDR3 here is CASSSGTGGNQPQHF. The CDR3 nucleotides are TGTGCCAGCAGCTCCGGGACAGGGGGCAATCAGCCCCAGCATTTT.

The chain carries TRBV6-5 and TRBJ1-5; D unresolved. The CDR3 contains 11 residues. CDR1 and CDR2 from the germline V gene are MNHEY and SVGAGI. V gave up 8 bases and J gave up 4 bases, with 6 bases separating them. This CDR3 reads CASGPNQPQHF. In DNA form, the CDR3 reads TGTGCCAGCGGCCCGAATCAGCCCCAGCATTTT.

This sequence joins TRBV4-1 and TRBJ1-4; D not resolved. This CDR3 is built from 13 residues. Germline CDR1 reads MGHRA; CDR2 reads YSYEKL. The germline V and J ends were trimmed by 4 bases and 3 bases, with 6 bases remaining between them. The CDR3 here is CASSRWANEKLFF. DNA for the CDR3: TGCGCCAGCAGCCGGTGGGCTAATGAAAAACTGTTTTTT.

The DNA of the CDR3 is TGTGCCAGTAGTTTCAGGACCGATACGCAGTATTTT. It yields the protein CASSFRTDTQYF. The genes are TRBV19 and TRBJ2-3; D not certain. CDR1 is LNHDA and CDR2 is SQIVND in the germline V gene (reference sequence). CDR3 size: 12 residues. V lost 5 bases and J lost 6, with 9 bases in between.

The chain is built from TRBV10-3 and TRBJ1-4; D is possibly TRBD1 (5 bases). From germline, CDR1 is ENHRY and CDR2 SYGVKD. The CDR3 contains 13 residues. The V end lost 4 bases, the J end lost 4 bases, and 7 bases lay between the germline ends. DNA for the CDR3: TGTGCCATCAGTGCCGGACATAATGAAAAACTGTTTTTT. Protein: CAISAGHNEKLFF.

This chain uses TRBV7-8 with TRBJ1-1; D ambiguous. CDR1 is SGHVS, CDR2 FQNEAQ, per germline. CDR3 length equals 14 residues. Between the trimmed V and J ends, which lost 5 bases and 0 bases, there was a span of 10 bases. CDR3 DNA sequence: TGTGCCAGCAGCATCCGGACGGTGAACACTGAAGCTTTCTTT. The encoded protein is CASSIRTVNTEAFF.

This clone was seen once. The chain is built from TRBV3-1 (or the pseudogene TRBV3-2) and TRBJ2-2, with 9 bases that match TRBD1. Germline V CDR1 and CDR2: LGHDT, YNNKEL (reference sequence). V shed 2 bases, J shed 5 bases, and the junction held 9 bases outside the gene matches. The CDR3 length is 17 residues. The CDR3 sequence is CASSQLPGQGRTGELFF. CDR3 in DNA: TGTGCCAGCAGCCAACTACCGGGACAGGGAAGAACCGGGGAGCTGTTTTTT.

This clone came up once. DNA for the CDR3: TGTGCCAGCACAAGACAGGGGGTCGAGCAGTACTTC. Protein: CASTRQGVEQYF. This chain connects TRBV21-1 to TRBJ2-7; TRBD1, the table's D call, lacks a check against the DNA. TRBV21-1 is a recognized pseudogene. The CDR3 extends over 12 amino acids.

This chain uses TRBV7-2 with TRBJ2-3; possibly TRBD2 for D (6 bases). There are 15 residues in the CDR3. In germline, CDR1 is SGHTA, CDR2 FQGNSA. V was shortened by 2 bases and J by 4 bases, with 13 bases between the two germline ends. For the CDR3, the DNA is TGTGCCAGCAGCTTAACGGGAGAGGAGGCAGATACGCAGTATTTT. Residues: CASSLTGEEADTQYF.

The V gene is TRBV9, the J gene TRBJ1-2; no firm D call. The V gene's germline CDR1 is SGDLS and CDR2 YYNGEE. The CDR3 contains 16 residues. V was pared by 4 bases and J by 0 bases, with 16 bases between. CDR3 nucleotide sequence: TGTGCCAGCAGCCCAAGACCAGGAACCACTAACTATGGCTACACCTTC. Translation: CASSPRPGTTNYGYTF.